The present entry profiles one TCR beta chain with its context. The source of the sample is a study of control samples from healthy donors and cancer patients. Produced via immunoSEQ multiplex PCR; TCRdb's table is partial and in-frame only. The sample lists about 140,000 clones, over 85% occurring once. The CDR3 has 16 residues. V lost 1 base, J lost 3 bases, and 15 bases lay in between. CDR1 and CDR2 (germline): SGHTA, FQGNSA. V usage is TRBV7-2 and J usage is TRBJ2-5; D gene ambiguous. What was sequenced was blood. The TCR sequence derives from a man aged 25-45 years in good health. The DNA for the CDR3 is TGTGCCAGCAGCTTAGGTGGGGTAAGGCCTGAAGAGACCCAGTACTTC. Protein sequence: CASSLGGVRPEETQYF.